One T cell receptor (beta chain) is described in this entry. Antigen unknown. Method: immunoSEQ multiplex PCR; TCRdb's copy keeps in-frame clones and lacks some. The table has hundreds of thousands of clones, around four fifths seen once; the top ten hold roughly 2%. These data come from a study of shared clonotypes between healthy human individuals. This CDR3 region has 14 residues. Trimming shortened V by 9 bases and J by 7 bases, and 19 bases separated the two germline ends. Germline CDR1 and CDR2: LNHDA and SQIVND (reference sequence). Points from the study as a whole: Several donors showed sharing of approximately 5% of naive CD4 clonotypes. Limitation of the genetic and exposure-history diversity represented came from the few donors.

The J gene is TRBJ2-4, the V gene TRBV19, with D possibly matching TRBD2 (5 bases). The sequence derives from a woman aged 30 to 39 in good health. Source material: memory CD4+ T cells sorted from blood. Sample subset: CD45RA-negative fraction. For the CDR3, the DNA is TGTGCCAGCAACCTGGACGGGATGAGGAACATTCAGTACTTC. Its protein is CASNLDGMRNIQYF.